This T cell receptor (beta chain) was profiled in a study of blood T cell repertoires in COVID-19. TCRdb keeps only in-frame clones here, not all; method: immunoSEQ multiplex PCR. Found here are fewer than 40,000 clones, about 80% of them singletons; the top ten hold around 30%. By share, this clone counts as medium-sized (0.01 to 0.1%). V shed 0 bases, J shed 8 bases, and the junction held 5 bases outside the gene matches. Germline V gene lookup returns CDR1 SGHRS and CDR2 YFSETQ. The CDR3 runs to 16 residues. The source of this sequence is an elderly man with acute or convalescent COVID-19. The V and J genes are TRBV5-1 and TRBJ1-4, with 12 nucleotides matching TRBD1. Sequenced: peripheral blood. Written as DNA, the CDR3 is TGCGCCAGCAGCTTGGCGGGGACAGGGGGCCGCGAAAAACTGTTTTTT. This translates into CASSLAGTGGREKLFF.